This is a list of T cell receptor beta chains from one sample in a study of beta chain features in type 1 diabetes. Some clones are missing from TCRdb's copy, which holds only in-frame ones; the method was immunoSEQ multiplex PCR. The sample has under 350,000 clones, about 7.8% seen once. Material for sequencing was central memory CD4+ T cells from blood. The source is a woman under 30 in good health. CDR3s include the opening cysteine and the closing phenylalanine or tryptophan. A D gene is named only where the DNA matches it firmly. Size is omitted from some rows. Given values are once, few, many or a class for expanded clones.

TRBV10-3	TRBJ1-5	many	.	CAISEAIGGMAQPQHF	TGTGCCATCAGTGAGGCAATAGGAGGGATGGCTCAGCCCCAGCATTTT
TRBV29-1	TRBJ1-5	.	.	CSVASRAEQPQHF	TGCAGCGTTGCCTCTAGGGCGGAACAGCCCCAGCATTTT
TRBV27	TRBJ2-2	.	.	CASSPSLGEGAGELFF	TGTGCCAGCAGCCCCTCATTAGGGGAGGGGGCCGGGGAGCTGTTTTTT
TRBV18	TRBJ1-1	.	.	CASSQAGRGDTEAFF	TGTGCCAGCTCACAGGCGGGCAGGGGCGACACTGAAGCTTTCTTT
TRBV5-4	TRBJ2-6	many	.	CASSLGHSGANVLTF	TGTGCCAGCAGCTTGGGACACTCTGGGGCCAACGTCCTGACTTTC
TRBV11-2	TRBJ2-5	.	.	CASSLGLRVWSDF	TGTGCCAGCAGCTTGGGGCTGAGGGTGTGGTCGGACTTC
TRBV2	TRBJ1-4	medium-sized	TRBD1	CASSGQGGGEKLFF	TGTGCCAGCAGTGGACAGGGAGGCGGTGAAAAACTGTTTTTT
TRBV10-3	TRBJ2-1	.	TRBD2	CAIGFGGGPVNEQFF	TGTGCCATCGGTTTTGGGGGAGGGCCGGTAAATGAGCAGTTCTTC
TRBV9	TRBJ1-1	.	.	CASSVRPEGHTEAFF	TGTGCCAGCAGCGTTCGCCCGGAGGGGCACACTGAAGCTTTCTTT
TRBV5-1	TRBJ2-2	.	.	CASSTAGNTGELFF	TGCGCCAGCAGCACCGCTGGGAACACCGGGGAGCTGTTTTTT
TRBV18	TRBJ2-1	.	.	CASSAGVGNEQFF	TGTGCCAGCTCAGCTGGTGTCGGTAATGAGCAGTTCTTC
TRBV19	TRBJ2-5	.	TRBD2	CASMRVAGDLQETQYF	TGTGCCAGTATGAGAGTAGCGGGGGATTTACAAGAGACCCAGTACTTC
TRBV9	TRBJ2-1	many	.	CASSTRGAGDNEQFF	TGTGCCAGCAGCACACGGGGAGCCGGTGACAATGAGCAGTTCTTC
TRBV2	TRBJ1-1	.	.	CASSSAGHPGTEAFF	TGTGCCAGCAGTTCTGCAGGGCATCCGGGCACTGAAGCTTTCTTT
TRBV18	TRBJ2-3	.	TRBD2	CASSPPIAGGRTDTQYF	TGTGCCAGCTCACCGCCTATAGCGGGGGGCCGCACAGATACGCAGTATTTT
TRBV30	TRBJ2-3	.	TRBD2	CAWKPSGTTDTQYF	TGTGCCTGGAAACCTAGCGGCACCACAGATACGCAGTATTTT
TRBV7-3	TRBJ2-3	.	.	CASSLQGRWTDTQYF	TGTGCCAGCAGCTTACAGGGGCGGTGGACAGATACGCAGTATTTT